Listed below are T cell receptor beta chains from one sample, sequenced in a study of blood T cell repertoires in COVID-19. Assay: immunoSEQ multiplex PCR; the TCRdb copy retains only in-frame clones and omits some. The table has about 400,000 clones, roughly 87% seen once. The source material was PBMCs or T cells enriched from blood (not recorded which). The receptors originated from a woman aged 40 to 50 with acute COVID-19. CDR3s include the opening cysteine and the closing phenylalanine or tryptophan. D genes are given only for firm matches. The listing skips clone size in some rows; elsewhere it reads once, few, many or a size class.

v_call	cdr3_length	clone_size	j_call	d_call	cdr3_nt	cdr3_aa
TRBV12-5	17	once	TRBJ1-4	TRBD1	TGTGCTAGTGGTTTGGGGACAGGGGGCGCAACTAATGAAAAACTGTTTTTT	CASGLGTGGATNEKLFF
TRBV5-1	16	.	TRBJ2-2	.	TGCGCCAGCAGCTTGGAAGGAGTTAAGAACACCGGGGAGCTGTTTTTT	CASSLEGVKNTGELFF
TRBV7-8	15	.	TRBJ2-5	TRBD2	TGTGCCAGCAGCAAAGTCGGGGGGGCAGTTGAGACCCAGTACTTC	CASSKVGGAVETQYF
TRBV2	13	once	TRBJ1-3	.	TGTGCCAGCAGTGAAGTTGTAGCAAACACCATATATTTT	CASSEVVANTIYF
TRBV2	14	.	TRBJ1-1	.	TGTGCCAGCAGTCAAGGACACGCGAACACTGAAGCTTTCTTT	CASSQGHANTEAFF
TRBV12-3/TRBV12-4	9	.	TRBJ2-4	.	TGTGCCAGCAGTTTAAGGGGGATCTTC	CASSLRGIF
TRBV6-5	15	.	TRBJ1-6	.	TGTGCCAGCAGGTTAATCAGGGGAAGTAATTCACCCCTCCACTTT	CASRLIRGSNSPLHF
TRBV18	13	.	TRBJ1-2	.	TGTGCCAGCTCACCCGGTCCGGACTATGGCTACACCTTC	CASSPGPDYGYTF
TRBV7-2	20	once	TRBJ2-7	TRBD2	TGTGCCAGCAGCCTAGCCCGCACCCGTCTCCTAGCGGGGCACTTCTACGAGCAGTACTTC	CASSLARTRLLAGHFYEQYF
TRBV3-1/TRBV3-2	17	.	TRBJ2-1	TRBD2	TGTGCCAGCAGCCAGGACTTACTAGCGGGGGTGGAGGATGAGCAGTTCTTC	CASSQDLLAGVEDEQFF
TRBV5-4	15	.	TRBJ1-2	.	TGTGCCAGCAGCACGGGGGGCCAGGTGTACTATGGCTACACCTTC	CASSTGGQVYYGYTF
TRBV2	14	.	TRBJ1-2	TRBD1	TGTGCCAGCAGCGGACAGGGAACTTATATTGGCTACACCTTC	CASSGQGTYIGYTF
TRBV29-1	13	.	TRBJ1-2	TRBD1	TGCAGCGGGGGGACAGGGGTTGACTATGGCTACACCTTC	CSGGTGVDYGYTF
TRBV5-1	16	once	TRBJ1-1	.	TGCGCCAGCAGCTTGGCCTTCGCAGGGGTGAACACTGAAGCTTTCTTT	CASSLAFAGVNTEAFF
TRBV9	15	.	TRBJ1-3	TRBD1	TGTGCCAGCAGCGCGACAGGGGGCGCAGGAAACACCATATATTTT	CASSATGGAGNTIYF
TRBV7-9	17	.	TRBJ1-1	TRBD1	TGTGCCAGCAGCCAAGGCCGGAGGGACAGGGGTAACACTGAAGCTTTCTTT	CASSQGRRDRGNTEAFF
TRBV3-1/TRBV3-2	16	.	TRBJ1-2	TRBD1	TGTGCCAGCAGCCAAGGGTTACAGGGGGCAAGCTATGGCTACACCTTC	CASSQGLQGASYGYTF
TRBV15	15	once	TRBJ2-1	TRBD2	TGTGCCACCAGCAGCAGCGGGGCTCAATACAATGAGCAGTTCTTC	CATSSSGAQYNEQFF
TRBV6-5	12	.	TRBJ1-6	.	TGTGCCAGCAGACAGCTTAATTCACCCCTCCACTTT	CASRQLNSPLHF
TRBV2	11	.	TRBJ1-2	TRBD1	TGTGCCAGGACAGGGGACTATGGCTACACCTTC	CARTGDYGYTF
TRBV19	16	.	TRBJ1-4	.	TGTGCCAGTAGCCTTATAACAGGGAGATGGGGTGAAAAACTGTTTTTT	CASSLITGRWGEKLFF
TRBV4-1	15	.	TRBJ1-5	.	TGCGCCAGCAGCCAAGATCTCCAGGGCCAACAGCCCCAGCATTTT	CASSQDLQGQQPQHF
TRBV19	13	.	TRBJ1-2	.	TGTGCCAGTAGTCGTGACAGTACCTATGGCTACACCTTC	CASSRDSTYGYTF
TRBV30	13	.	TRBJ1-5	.	TGTGCCTGGAGTCGCGCGGGCAATCAGCCCCAGCATTTT	CAWSRAGNQPQHF
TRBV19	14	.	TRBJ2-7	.	TGTGCCAGTAGTACCGGCTTGGACAGTTACGAGCAGTACTTC	CASSTGLDSYEQYF
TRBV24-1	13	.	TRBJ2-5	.	TGTGCCACCAGTGGCGGGGTCGAAGAGACCCAGTACTTC	CATSGGVEETQYF
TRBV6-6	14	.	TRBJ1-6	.	TGTGCCAGCAGTTATTCAGGGGTAGATTCACCCCTCCACTTT	CASSYSGVDSPLHF
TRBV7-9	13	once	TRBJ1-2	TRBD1	TGTGCCAGCAGCTCCGACAGGGGGAATGGCTACACCTTC	CASSSDRGNGYTF
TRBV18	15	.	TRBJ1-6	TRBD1	TGTGCCAGCTCACCACAGGACAGGGGAAATTCACCCCTCCACTTT	CASSPQDRGNSPLHF
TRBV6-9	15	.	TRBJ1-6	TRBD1	TGTGCCAGCAGTTCGGAGGGGGCCCACAATTCACCCCTCCACTTT	CASSSEGAHNSPLHF
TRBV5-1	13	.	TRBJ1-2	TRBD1	TGCGCCAGCAGCCCCGGACAGGGTGGTGGCTACACCTTC	CASSPGQGGGYTF
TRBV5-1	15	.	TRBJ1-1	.	TGCGCCAGCAGCTTGGAGGCAGGCGGGAGAACACAAGCTTTCTTT	CASSLEAGGRTQAFF
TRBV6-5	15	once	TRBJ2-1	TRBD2	TGTGCCAGCAGTTACGTAGCGGGGGGGCCGGTTGAGCAGTTCTTC	CASSYVAGGPVEQFF
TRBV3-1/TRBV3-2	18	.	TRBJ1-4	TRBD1	TGTGCCAGCAGCCAAAGATATACGATCGGGACAGGGGATGAAAAACTGTTTTTT	CASSQRYTIGTGDEKLFF
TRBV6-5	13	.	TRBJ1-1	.	TGTGCCAGCAGTTACTACTGGGAGACTGAAGCTTTCTTT	CASSYYWETEAFF
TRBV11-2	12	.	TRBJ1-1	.	TGTGCCAGCACTCCGGCGGCGCCCCTAGCTTTCTTT	CASTPAAPLAFF
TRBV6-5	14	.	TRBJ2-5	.	TGTGCCAGCAGTTACTCGACAGGCCAAGAGACCCAGTACTTC	CASSYSTGQETQYF
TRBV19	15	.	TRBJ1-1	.	TGTGCCAGTAGTCTCCCCGACAGCCAGAACACTGAAGCTTTCTTT	CASSLPDSQNTEAFF
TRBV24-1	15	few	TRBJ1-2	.	TGTGCCACCAGTGGGGGCCCAGGGAATAACTATGGCTACACCTTC	CATSGGPGNNYGYTF
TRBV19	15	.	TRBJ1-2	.	TGTGCCAGTAACCTGCGTGGGGGGATAAACTATGGCTACACCTTC	CASNLRGGINYGYTF
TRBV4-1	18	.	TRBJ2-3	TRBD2	TGCGCCAGCAGCCAGTTCCCGTCGGGGGGGGCCAATGGGGATACGCAGTATTTT	CASSQFPSGGANGDTQYF
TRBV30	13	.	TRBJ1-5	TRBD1	TGTGCCTGGAGTGTGACAGGGGATCAGCCCCAGCATTTT	CAWSVTGDQPQHF
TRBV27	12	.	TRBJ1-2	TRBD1	TGTGCCAGCAGTTCCCGGGACAGGGCCCCTACCTTC	CASSSRDRAPTF
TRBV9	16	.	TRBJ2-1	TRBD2	TGTGCCAGCAGCGCCGTAGCGGGGGGGCTTGTAAATGAGCAGTTCTTC	CASSAVAGGLVNEQFF
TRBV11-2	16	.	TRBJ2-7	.	TGTGCCAGCAGCTTAGAGGCAGGTATCCCATCCTACGAGCAGTACTTC	CASSLEAGIPSYEQYF
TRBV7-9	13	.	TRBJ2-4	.	TGTGCCAGCAGCTTACAAGCGGGAAACATTCAGTACTTC	CASSLQAGNIQYF
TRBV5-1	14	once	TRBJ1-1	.	TGCGCCAGCAGCTTCCAGGGGAGCGGGAATGAAGCTTTCTTT	CASSFQGSGNEAFF
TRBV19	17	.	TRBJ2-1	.	TGTGCCAGTTCATCACGGGGAGGCGGGCGCTCCTACAATGAGCAGTTCTTC	CASSSRGGGRSYNEQFF
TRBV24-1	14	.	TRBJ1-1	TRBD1	TGTGCCACCAGAACAGGGGGCGCGAACACTGAAGCTTTCTTT	CATRTGGANTEAFF